This TCR beta chain comes out of a study of blood T cell repertoires in COVID-19. Only in-frame clones appear in the TCRdb table, and some are missing; sequencing was by immunoSEQ multiplex PCR. The sample comprises roughly 97,000 clones, 87% of which are singletons, and approximately 15% rests with the top ten. V lost 6 bases and J lost 9, with 9 bases in between. CDR1 is MNHEY, CDR2 SMNVEV, per germline (reference sequence). The CDR3 length is 11 residues. J is TRBJ2-1 and V is TRBV27, with D hard to call. Sequences were obtained from peripheral blood. The clonotype was recovered from a man aged 45-65 years with acute or convalescent COVID-19. The DNA of the CDR3 is TGTGCCAGCAGAAAAGCGTTTGAGCAGTTCTTC. Translated, it gives CASRKAFEQFF.